Listed below are T cell receptor beta chains from one sample, sequenced in a study of cytomegalovirus exposure and HLA in healthy donors. Profiling relied on immunoSEQ multiplex PCR, and the TCRdb table lists in-frame clones only, not all of them. This table holds 99,000 or so clones, about 88% found once. Material: PBMCs. These receptors all come from a woman between 18 and 29 years old in good health and CMV-seropositive. Each CDR3 is given with its conserved first and last residue. A D gene is named only where the DNA matches it firmly. Clone size appears in some rows only: once, few, many, or a class for an expanded clone.

D gene: .; clone size: .; V gene: TRBV19; J gene: TRBJ2-7; CDR3 DNA: TGTGCCAGTGTCGCGGGGCTTGGCGAGCAGTACTTC; CDR3 protein: CASVAGLGEQYF
D gene: .; clone size: .; V gene: TRBV5-4; J gene: TRBJ2-7; CDR3 DNA: TGTGCCAGCAGCCTCCCACAGGGCCCATACCCGAAGCAGTACTTC; CDR3 protein: CASSLPQGPYPKQYF
D gene: .; clone size: .; V gene: TRBV28; J gene: TRBJ2-7; CDR3 DNA: TGTGCCAGCAGCCGCCGGGACTTAACAAAGAGAGAGCAGTACTTC; CDR3 protein: CASSRRDLTKREQYF
D gene: TRBD1; clone size: .; V gene: TRBV6-5; J gene: TRBJ1-1; CDR3 DNA: TGTGCCAGCAGAACTACAGGGACAGCCGAGGAAGCTTTCTTT; CDR3 protein: CASRTTGTAEEAFF
D gene: .; clone size: once; V gene: TRBV5-1; J gene: TRBJ1-1; CDR3 DNA: TGCGCCAGCAGCTTGCCAGGGCGGAACACTGAAGCTTTCTTT; CDR3 protein: CASSLPGRNTEAFF
D gene: TRBD1; clone size: .; V gene: TRBV29-1; J gene: TRBJ1-1; CDR3 DNA: TGCAGCGCCCGACAGGGACCCGAAGCTTTCTTT; CDR3 protein: CSARQGPEAFF
D gene: TRBD2; clone size: .; V gene: TRBV9; J gene: TRBJ2-1; CDR3 DNA: TGTGCCAGCAGCGTAGTAGCGGGGGTATACAATGAGCAGTTCTTC; CDR3 protein: CASSVVAGVYNEQFF
D gene: TRBD1; clone size: .; V gene: TRBV7-2; J gene: TRBJ2-7; CDR3 DNA: TGTGCCAGCAGCTACAGGGGTAAAAACGAGCAGTACTTC; CDR3 protein: CASSYRGKNEQYF
D gene: .; clone size: .; V gene: TRBV28; J gene: TRBJ1-2; CDR3 DNA: TGTGCCAGCAGTTTATCTTTCAGCTATGGCTACACCTTC; CDR3 protein: CASSLSFSYGYTF
D gene: TRBD1; clone size: .; V gene: TRBV7-9; J gene: TRBJ2-5; CDR3 DNA: TGTGCCAGCAGCCCGTACAGGGGGTCGGGTGAGACCCAGTACTTC; CDR3 protein: CASSPYRGSGETQYF
D gene: .; clone size: .; V gene: TRBV6-1; J gene: TRBJ2-5; CDR3 DNA: TGTGCCAGCAGTGAAAACAGGGGAGGCCAAGAGACCCAGTACTTC; CDR3 protein: CASSENRGGQETQYF